These 23 T cell receptor beta chains came from one sample sequenced in a study of neurological immune-mediated disorders. TCRdb redid the calling of the 5' RACE reads with MiXCR, one entry per CDR3 protein. In the table there are 70,000 to 95,000 distinct CDR3 sequences, roughly 13% of which are singletons. Input material: PBMCs. The origin of the receptors is a woman aged 45-59 years in good health.

At least ten counts were recorded for this clonotype. The gene calls are TRBV7-2 and TRBJ2-1, with 8 bases matching TRBD2. This CDR3 region has 15 residues. V trimming: 2 bases; J trimming: 6 bases; junction bases outside the gene matches: 6. Germline lookup yields CDR1 SGHTA and CDR2 FQGNSA. The CDR3 DNA is TGTGCCAGCAGCTTAATGGTCGGGACTAGCAATGAGCAGTTCTTC. Encoded protein: CASSLMVGTSNEQFF.

This clonotype occurred many times. The CDR3 here is CASKPGQGASGANVLTF. DNA for the CDR3: TGCGCCAGCAAGCCGGGACAGGGGGCCTCTGGGGCCAACGTCCTGACTTTC. This sequence joins TRBV5-1 and TRBJ2-6; 12 nucleotides align to TRBD1. The germline V gene has CDR1 SGHRS and CDR2 YFSETQ. The V and J ends lost 6 bases and 0 bases, in that order; junction bases with no gene match: 4. The length of the CDR3 is 17 residues.

The chain employs TRBV27 and TRBJ1-2, with TRBD1 identical over 11 bases. Germline CDR1 and CDR2: MNHEY and SMNVEV (reference sequence). J was trimmed by 7 bases and V by 4 bases; bases with no gene match: 20. The CDR3 has 19 residues. CDR3 amino acids: CASSSQWARRGQGVGGYTF. DNA for the CDR3: TGTGCCAGCAGTTCCCAATGGGCCAGACGGGGACAGGGGGTAGGTGGCTACACCTTC.

This clonotype was seen repeatedly, ten times or more. J is TRBJ2-2 and V is TRBV5-1, with D perhaps matching TRBD2 (6 bases). Per germline, CDR1 SGHRS and CDR2 YFSETQ. The CDR3 contains 17 residues. Trimming took off 0 bases at V and 2 bases at J, with 14 bases between the two ends. DNA of the CDR3: TGCGCCAGCAGCTTGGAATCGGGACTCCCAAACACCGGGGAGCTGTTTTTT. It codes for CASSLESGLPNTGELFF.

This clonotype was recorded at least ten times. The chain couples TRBV7-9 to TRBJ1-6, with TRBD1 as a possible D gene (5 bases). This CDR3 region has 14 residues. V was trimmed by 4 bases and J by 6 bases, leaving 10 bases between them. Germline V gene data show CDR1 as SEHNR and CDR2 as FQNEAQ (reference sequence). The CDR3 bases are TGTGCCAGCAGCTCTAGGGGTAGTAATTCACCCCTCCACTTT. This encodes CASSSRGSNSPLHF.

This clonotype came up many times. The chain joins TRBV5-1 to TRBJ2-5; D call uncertain. This CDR3 is built from 12 residues. Germline-derived CDR1 and CDR2 are SGHRS and YFSETQ. V lost 1 base and J 1 base, leaving 2 bases between the germline ends. The CDR3 DNA is TGCGCCAGCAGCTTGACCCAAGAGACCCAGTACTTC. Encoded protein: CASSLTQETQYF.

There are many counts of this clonotype. V usage is TRBV7-2 and J usage is TRBJ1-1; D ambiguous. The CDR3 sequence is 15 residues long. Looked up from germline, CDR1 is SGHTA and CDR2 is FQGNSA. V shed 1 base and J shed 1 base, with 10 bases lying between them. CDR3 DNA sequence: TGTGCCAGCAGCTTAGGGGGAGATTCGAACACTGAAGCTTTCTTT. Translated: CASSLGGDSNTEAFF.

This clonotype was counted ten times or more. The chain employs TRBV5-1 and TRBJ2-7; D is unresolved. The V end was cut by 0 bases, the J end by 0 bases, with 7 bases between. This CDR3 is built from 14 residues. CDR1 and CDR2 (germline): SGHRS, YFSETQ. The CDR3 spells CASSLVVDSYEQYF. The CDR3 DNA reads as TGCGCCAGCAGCTTGGTTGTGGACTCCTACGAGCAGTACTTC.

This clonotype was counted at least ten times. The chain employs TRBV28 and TRBJ1-1, with D unresolved. The CDR3 loop spans 11 amino acids. Trimming took 7 bases from V and 0 from J, leaving 3 bases between them. CDR1 MDHEN and CDR2 SYDVKM come from the germline V gene. The CDR3, as DNA: TGTGCCAGCATTGTGAACACTGAAGCTTTCTTT. This gives the protein CASIVNTEAFF.

The sample holds many counts of this clonotype. This chain connects TRBV7-2 to TRBJ1-4; D unresolved. CDR1 and CDR2 from the germline V gene are SGHTA and FQGNSA. Trimming took 4 bases from V and 5 from J, leaving 14 bases between them. The length of the CDR3 is 15 residues. The CDR3 reads CASSYDGPLNEKLFF. CDR3 bases: TGTGCCAGCAGCTATGATGGCCCCCTCAATGAAAAACTGTTTTTT.

This clonotype has at least ten counts. This chain joins TRBV29-1 and TRBJ2-3, with D possibly TRBD2 on 7 matching bases. V gave up 6 bases and J gave up 2 bases, with 12 bases separating them. The germline V gene has CDR1 SQVTM and CDR2 ANQGSEA. The CDR3 has 13 residues. CDR3 nucleotides: TGCAGCGTATCCCGGGGGGCCACAGATACGCAGTATTTT. This encodes CSVSRGATDTQYF.

This clonotype was counted ten times or more. V usage is TRBV5-1 and J usage is TRBJ2-7, with D possibly TRBD2 on 7 matching bases. Germline values: CDR1 SGHRS, CDR2 YFSETQ. Trimming pared 1 base from V and 1 base from J, leaving 9 bases between. The CDR3 consists of 14 residues. The CDR3 protein is CASSLRGASYEQYF. CDR3 nucleotide sequence: TGCGCCAGCAGCTTGCGGGGGGCGTCCTACGAGCAGTACTTC.

This clonotype was seen repeatedly, ten times or more. The CDR3 protein is CASSSTSAGRGETQYF. Written as DNA, the CDR3 is TGCGCCAGCAGCTCTACAAGCGCGGGCCGGGGGGAGACCCAGTACTTC. V is TRBV5-1 and J is TRBJ2-5; D is possibly TRBD2 (6 bases). Trimming stripped 3 bases from V and 5 bases from J, with 20 bases between. CDR3 size: 16 residues. Germline V CDR1 and CDR2: SGHRS, YFSETQ.

This clonotype was recorded at least ten times. CDR3 coding DNA: TGTGCCAGCAGCGTCGTTCGGGTGCACACTGAAGCTTTCTTT. Protein: CASSVVRVHTEAFF. The rearrangement joins TRBV7-8 to TRBJ1-1; no reliable D call. The CDR3 is made up of 14 amino acids. Trimming pared 5 bases from V and 3 bases from J, leaving 13 bases between. Germline V gene sequence: CDR1 SGHVS, CDR2 FQNEAQ.

The sample holds many counts of this clonotype. The chain is built from TRBV29-1 and TRBJ1-4; D is perhaps TRBD1 (5 bases). Germline loops: CDR1 SQVTM, CDR2 ANQGSEA. The CDR3 has 12 residues. Between the trimmed V and J ends, which lost 7 bases and 7 bases, there was a span of 13 bases. The CDR3: CSAQGGGEKLFF. Here the CDR3 DNA reads TGCAGCGCTCAGGGCGGTGGTGAAAAACTGTTTTTT.

J is TRBJ1-5 and V is TRBV7-8, with unresolved D. The CDR3 extends over 14 amino acids. Germline V gives CDR1 SGHVS, CDR2 FQNEAQ. Between the trimmed V and J ends, which lost 5 bases and 4 bases, there was a span of 12 bases. The CDR3 DNA is TGTGCCAGCAGCGACCCGGCGATTAATCAGCCCCAGCATTTT. Its translation: CASSDPAINQPQHF.

This clonotype appeared many times. The V call is TRBV5-1, the J call TRBJ1-4; 7 nucleotides align to TRBD1. CDR1 and CDR2 from the germline V gene are SGHRS and YFSETQ. J was trimmed by 4 bases and V by 4 bases; bases with no gene match: 4. CDR3 length equals 14 residues. CDR3 protein: CASSPQGINEKLFF. The CDR3 DNA reads as TGCGCCAGCAGCCCACAGGGGATTAATGAAAAACTGTTTTTT.

This chain links TRBV27 with TRBJ2-1, with 8 nucleotides matching TRBD2. The germline V gene has CDR1 MNHEY and CDR2 SMNVEV (reference sequence). This CDR3 spans 15 amino acids. Trimming cost V 6 bases and J 6 bases; bases outside gene matches: 10. The CDR3 coding sequence is TGTGCCAGCAGGGCCGCGGGAGGTCTATCCAATGAGCAGTTCTTC. It yields the protein CASRAAGGLSNEQFF.

About this clonotype: A much larger clonotype is one base distant, so this may be a read error. The V gene is TRBV3-1, the J gene TRBJ2-5, with D possibly TRBD2 on 6 matching bases. This CDR3 contains 15 residues. Germline CDR1 is LGHDT and CDR2 is YNNKEL (reference sequence). The V and J ends lost 0 bases and 5 bases respectively, with 13 bases between them. CDR3 DNA sequence: TGTGCCAGCAGCCAAGAGTTCCTAGCGCCGGAGACCCAGTACTTC. As protein: CASSQEFLAPETQYF.

This clonotype has a count of ten or more. The chain carries TRBV7-6 and TRBJ2-7; D uncertain. Germline V gives CDR1 SGHVS, CDR2 FNYEAQ. The V end lost 2 bases, the J end lost 3 bases, and 8 bases lay between the germline ends. The CDR3 loop spans 13 amino acids. The DNA of the CDR3 is TGTGCCAGCAGCTTATCGGGCGGCTACGAGCAGTACTTC. This encodes CASSLSGGYEQYF.

J is TRBJ2-5 and V is TRBV20-1, with D perhaps TRBD1 or TRBD2 (7 bases each). This CDR3 has 15 amino acids. The germline V and J ends were trimmed by 6 bases and 2 bases, with 19 bases remaining between them. Germline lookup yields CDR1 DFQATT and CDR2 SNEGSKA (reference sequence). The CDR3 DNA is TGCAGTGCCCAGGAGTCAGGGGGGGCTCAAGAGACCCAGTACTTC. Protein product: CSAQESGGAQETQYF.

This clonotype was found many times. The rearrangement uses TRBV15 and TRBJ2-1; D not certain. Trimming shortened V by 0 bases and J by 6 bases, and 9 bases separated the two germline ends. Germline assignment: CDR1 LNHNV and CDR2 YYDKDF (reference sequence). CDR3 length: 14 residues. CDR3 DNA sequence: TGTGCCACCAGCAGAGACGGCGGAACCAATGAGCAGTTCTTC. Encoded protein: CATSRDGGTNEQFF.

In this sample, this clonotype turned up many times. J is TRBJ2-7 and V is TRBV5-1; either TRBD1 or TRBD2 may fit D (5 bases each). Germline V lookup: CDR1 SGHRS, CDR2 YFSETQ. The V gene lost 0 bases and the J gene lost 9 bases, with 16 bases spanning the gap. This CDR3 has 14 residues. The CDR3 nucleotides are TGCGCCAGCAGCTTGGTTCCGGGGCCCGAGGTGCAGTACTTC. Translating it yields CASSLVPGPEVQYF.